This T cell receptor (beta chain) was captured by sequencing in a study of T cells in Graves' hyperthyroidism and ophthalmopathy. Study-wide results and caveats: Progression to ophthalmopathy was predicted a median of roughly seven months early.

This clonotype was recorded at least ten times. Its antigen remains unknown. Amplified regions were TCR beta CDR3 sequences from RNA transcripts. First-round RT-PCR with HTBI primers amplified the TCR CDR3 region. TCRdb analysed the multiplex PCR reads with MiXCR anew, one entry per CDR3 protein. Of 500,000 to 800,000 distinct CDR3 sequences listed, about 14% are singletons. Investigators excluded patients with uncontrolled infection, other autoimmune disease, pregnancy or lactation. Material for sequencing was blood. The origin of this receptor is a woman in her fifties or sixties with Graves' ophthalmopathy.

CDR3 region: CAWSVGAGGYEQFF. CDR3 nucleotide sequence: TGTGCCTGGAGTGTCGGTGCGGGAGGGTATGAGCAGTTCTTC. The rearrangement joins TRBV30 to TRBJ2-1, with 9 bases that match TRBD2. Germline V gives CDR1 GTSNPN, CDR2 SVGIG (reference sequence). CDR3 length equals 14 residues. Trimming took 0 bases from V and 8 from J; bases not matched to a gene: 5.